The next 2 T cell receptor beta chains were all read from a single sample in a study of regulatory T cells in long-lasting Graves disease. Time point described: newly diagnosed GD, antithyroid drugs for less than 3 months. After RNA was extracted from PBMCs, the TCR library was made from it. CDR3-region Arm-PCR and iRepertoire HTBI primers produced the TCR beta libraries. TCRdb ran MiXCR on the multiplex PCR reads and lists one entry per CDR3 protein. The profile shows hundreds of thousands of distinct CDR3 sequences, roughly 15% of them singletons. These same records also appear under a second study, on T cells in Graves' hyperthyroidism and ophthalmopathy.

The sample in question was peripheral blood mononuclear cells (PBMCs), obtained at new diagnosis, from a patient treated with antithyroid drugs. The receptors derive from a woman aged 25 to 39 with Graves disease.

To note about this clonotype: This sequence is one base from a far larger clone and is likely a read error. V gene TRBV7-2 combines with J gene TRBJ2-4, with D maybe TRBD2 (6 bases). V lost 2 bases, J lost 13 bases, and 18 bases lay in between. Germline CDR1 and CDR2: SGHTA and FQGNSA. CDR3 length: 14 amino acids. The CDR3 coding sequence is TGTGCCAGCAGCTTACCCCCGGGGGTGAGAGGGCAGTACTTC. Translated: CASSLPPGVRGQYF.

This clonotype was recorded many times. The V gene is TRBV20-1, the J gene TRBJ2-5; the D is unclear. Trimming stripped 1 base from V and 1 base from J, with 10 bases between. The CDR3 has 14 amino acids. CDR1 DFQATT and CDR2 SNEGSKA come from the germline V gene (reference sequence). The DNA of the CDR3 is TGCAGTGCTAGAGTTGGGCAGCGCCAAGAGACCCAGTACTTC. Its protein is CSARVGQRQETQYF.